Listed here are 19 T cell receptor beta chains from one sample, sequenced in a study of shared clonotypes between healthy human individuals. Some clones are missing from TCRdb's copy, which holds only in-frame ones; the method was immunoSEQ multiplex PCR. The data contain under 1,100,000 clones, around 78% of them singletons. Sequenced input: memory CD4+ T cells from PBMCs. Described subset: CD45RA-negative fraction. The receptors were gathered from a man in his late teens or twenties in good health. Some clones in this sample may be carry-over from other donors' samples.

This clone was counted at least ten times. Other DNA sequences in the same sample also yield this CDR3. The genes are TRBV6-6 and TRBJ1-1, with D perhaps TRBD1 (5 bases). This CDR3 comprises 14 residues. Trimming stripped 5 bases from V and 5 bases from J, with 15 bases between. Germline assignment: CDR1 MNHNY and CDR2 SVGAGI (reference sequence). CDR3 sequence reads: CASSTGGTETEAFF. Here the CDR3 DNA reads TGTGCCAGCAGTACGGGTGGGACGGAAACTGAAGCTTTCTTT.

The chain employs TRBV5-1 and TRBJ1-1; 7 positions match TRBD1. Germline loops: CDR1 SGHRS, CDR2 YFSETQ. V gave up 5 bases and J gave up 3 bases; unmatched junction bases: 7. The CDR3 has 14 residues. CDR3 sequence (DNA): TGCGCCAGCAGAATGGGACAGTCGGACACTGAAGCTTTCTTT. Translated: CASRMGQSDTEAFF.

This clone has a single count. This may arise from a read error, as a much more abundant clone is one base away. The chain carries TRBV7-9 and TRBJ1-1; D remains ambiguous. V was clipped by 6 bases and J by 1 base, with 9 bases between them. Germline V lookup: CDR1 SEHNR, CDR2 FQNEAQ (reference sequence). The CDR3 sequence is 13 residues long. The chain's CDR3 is CASRPDTNTEAFF. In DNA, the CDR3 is TGTGCCAGCAGACCCGACACGAACACTGAAGCTTTCTTT.

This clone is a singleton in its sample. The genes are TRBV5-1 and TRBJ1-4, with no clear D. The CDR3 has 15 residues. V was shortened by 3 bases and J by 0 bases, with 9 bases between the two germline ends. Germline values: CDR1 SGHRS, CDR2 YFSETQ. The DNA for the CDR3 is TGCGCCAGCAGCTCGGGGATGGCAACTAATGAAAAACTGTTTTTT. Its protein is CASSSGMATNEKLFF.

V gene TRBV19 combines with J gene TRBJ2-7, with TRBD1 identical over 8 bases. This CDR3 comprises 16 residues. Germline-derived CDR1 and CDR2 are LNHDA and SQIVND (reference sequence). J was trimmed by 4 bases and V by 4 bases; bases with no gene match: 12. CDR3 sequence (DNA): TGTGCCAGTAGTAAAACCGGGACAGGCGGAAAATACGAGCAGTACTTC. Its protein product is CASSKTGTGGKYEQYF.

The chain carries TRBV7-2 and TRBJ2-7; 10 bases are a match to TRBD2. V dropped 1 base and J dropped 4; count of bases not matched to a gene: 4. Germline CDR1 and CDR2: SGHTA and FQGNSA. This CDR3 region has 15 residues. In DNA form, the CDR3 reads TGTGCCAGCAGCTTAGATAGCGGGAGGAGTTACGAGCAGTACTTC. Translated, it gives CASSLDSGRSYEQYF.

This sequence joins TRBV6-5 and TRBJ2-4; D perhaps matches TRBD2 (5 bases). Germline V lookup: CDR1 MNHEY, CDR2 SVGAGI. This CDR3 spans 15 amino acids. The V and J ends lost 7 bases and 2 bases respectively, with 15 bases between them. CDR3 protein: CASMEAGTPKNIQYF. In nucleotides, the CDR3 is TGTGCCAGCATGGAGGCAGGAACTCCCAAAAACATTCAGTACTTC.

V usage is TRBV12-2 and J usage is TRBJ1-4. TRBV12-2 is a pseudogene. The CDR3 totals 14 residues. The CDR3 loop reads CASRLKESNEKLFF. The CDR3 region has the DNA TGTGCAAGTCGCTTAAAGGAATCTAATGAAAAACTGTTTTTT.

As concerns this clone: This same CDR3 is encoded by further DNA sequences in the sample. This chain's CDR3 is CASSPRTGELFF. Here the CDR3 DNA reads TGTGCCAGCTCACCGAGGACCGGGGAGCTGTTTTTT. The chain has TRBV18 and TRBJ2-2; D not resolved. The CDR3 is made up of 12 amino acids. The V gene's germline CDR1 is KGHSH and CDR2 LQKENI. With 3 bases removed from V and 5 bases from J, the gap between germline ends came to 4 bases.

CDR3 coding DNA: TGTGCCAGCAGTAAAACTAGCGGGAGGGCCTCTGAGCAGTTCTTC. Protein sequence: CASSKTSGRASEQFF. This chain links TRBV28 with TRBJ2-1; TRBD2 matches 13 bases. Per germline, CDR1 MDHEN and CDR2 SYDVKM. Trimming at V came to 5 bases and at J to 9 bases, leaving 7 bases not matched to a gene. This CDR3 is built from 15 residues.

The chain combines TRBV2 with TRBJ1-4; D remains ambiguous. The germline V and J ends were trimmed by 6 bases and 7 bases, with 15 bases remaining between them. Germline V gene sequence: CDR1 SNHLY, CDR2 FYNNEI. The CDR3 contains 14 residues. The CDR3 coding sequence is TGTGCCAGCAGATCCGGGCAGGACGGTGAAAAACTGTTTTTT. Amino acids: CASRSGQDGEKLFF.

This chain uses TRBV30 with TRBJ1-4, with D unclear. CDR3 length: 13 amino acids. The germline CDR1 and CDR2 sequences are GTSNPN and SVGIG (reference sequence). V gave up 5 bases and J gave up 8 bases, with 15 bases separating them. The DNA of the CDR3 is TGTGCCTGGTCCCGGGGATTGAAAGAAAAACTGTTTTTT. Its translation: CAWSRGLKEKLFF.

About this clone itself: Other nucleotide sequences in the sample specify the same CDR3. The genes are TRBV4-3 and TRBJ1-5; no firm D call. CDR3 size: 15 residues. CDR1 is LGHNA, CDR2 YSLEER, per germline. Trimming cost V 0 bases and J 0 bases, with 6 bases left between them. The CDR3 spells CASSQDIYSNQPQHF. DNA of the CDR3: TGCGCCAGCAGCCAAGACATCTATAGCAATCAGCCCCAGCATTTT.

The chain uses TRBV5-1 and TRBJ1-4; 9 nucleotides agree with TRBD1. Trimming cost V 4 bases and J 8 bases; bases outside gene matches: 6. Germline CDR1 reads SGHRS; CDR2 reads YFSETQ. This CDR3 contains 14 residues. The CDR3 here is CASSAGQGREKLFF. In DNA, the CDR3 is TGCGCCAGCAGCGCGGGACAGGGTAGGGAAAAACTGTTTTTT.

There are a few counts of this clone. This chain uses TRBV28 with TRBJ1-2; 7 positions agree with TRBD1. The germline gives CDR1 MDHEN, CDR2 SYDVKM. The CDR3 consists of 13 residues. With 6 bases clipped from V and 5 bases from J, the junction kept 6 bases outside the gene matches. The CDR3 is CASRMTGYYGYTF. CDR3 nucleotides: TGTGCCAGCAGGATGACAGGGTATTATGGCTACACCTTC.

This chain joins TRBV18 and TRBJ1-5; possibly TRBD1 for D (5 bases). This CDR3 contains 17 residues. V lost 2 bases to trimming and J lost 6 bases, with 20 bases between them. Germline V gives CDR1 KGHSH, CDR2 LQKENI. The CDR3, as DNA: TGTGCCAGCTCACCAGCAGGGTCGTTAGGTATAGTTCAGCCCCAGCATTTT. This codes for CASSPAGSLGIVQPQHF. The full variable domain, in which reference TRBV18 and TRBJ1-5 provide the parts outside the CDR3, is NAGVMQNPRHLVRRRGQEARLRCSPMKGHSHVYWYRQLPEEGLKFMVYLQKENIIDESGMPKERFSAEFPKEGPSILRIQQVVRGDSAAYFCASSPAGSLGIVQPQHFGDGTRLSIL.

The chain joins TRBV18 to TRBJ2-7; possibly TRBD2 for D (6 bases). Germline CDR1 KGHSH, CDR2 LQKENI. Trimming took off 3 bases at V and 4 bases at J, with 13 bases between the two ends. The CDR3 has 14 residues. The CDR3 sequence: CASSPTGEAYEQYF. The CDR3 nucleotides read TGTGCCAGCTCACCCACGGGGGAAGCTTACGAGCAGTACTTC. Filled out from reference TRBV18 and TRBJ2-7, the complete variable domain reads NAGVMQNPRHLVRRRGQEARLRCSPMKGHSHVYWYRQLPEEGLKFMVYLQKENIIDESGMPKERFSAEFPKEGPSILRIQQVVRGDSAAYFCASSPTGEAYEQYFGPGTRLTVT.

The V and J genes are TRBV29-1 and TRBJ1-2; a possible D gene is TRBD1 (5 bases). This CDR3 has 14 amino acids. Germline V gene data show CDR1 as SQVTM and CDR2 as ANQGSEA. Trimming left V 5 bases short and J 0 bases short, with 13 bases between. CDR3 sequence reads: CSVITGRTNYGYTF. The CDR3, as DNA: TGCAGCGTTATCACAGGTCGTACTAACTATGGCTACACCTTC.

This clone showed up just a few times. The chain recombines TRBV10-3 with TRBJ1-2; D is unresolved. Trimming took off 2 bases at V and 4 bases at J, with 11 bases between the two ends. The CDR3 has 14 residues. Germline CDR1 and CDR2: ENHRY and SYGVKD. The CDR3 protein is CAISEPGRGYGYTF. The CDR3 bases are TGTGCCATCAGTGAGCCAGGAAGAGGCTATGGCTACACCTTC.